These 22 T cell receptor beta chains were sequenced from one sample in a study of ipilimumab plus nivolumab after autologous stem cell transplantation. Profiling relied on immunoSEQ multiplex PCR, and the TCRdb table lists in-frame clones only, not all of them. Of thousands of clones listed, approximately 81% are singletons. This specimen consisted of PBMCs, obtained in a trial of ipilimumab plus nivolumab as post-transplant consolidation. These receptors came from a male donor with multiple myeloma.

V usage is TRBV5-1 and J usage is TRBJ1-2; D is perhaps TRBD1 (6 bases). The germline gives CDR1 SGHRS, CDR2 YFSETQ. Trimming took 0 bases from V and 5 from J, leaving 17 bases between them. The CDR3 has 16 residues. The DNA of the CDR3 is TGCGCCAGCAGCTTGGCCGAGAGGGGGACGGCGTATGGCTACACCTTC. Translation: CASSLAERGTAYGYTF.

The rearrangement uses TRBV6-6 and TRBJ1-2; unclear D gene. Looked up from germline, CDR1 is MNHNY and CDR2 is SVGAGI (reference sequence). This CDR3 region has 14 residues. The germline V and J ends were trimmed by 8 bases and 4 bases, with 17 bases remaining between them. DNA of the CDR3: TGTGCCAGCGATATGCCCGAAAAGGGCTATGGCTACACCTTC. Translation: CASDMPEKGYGYTF.

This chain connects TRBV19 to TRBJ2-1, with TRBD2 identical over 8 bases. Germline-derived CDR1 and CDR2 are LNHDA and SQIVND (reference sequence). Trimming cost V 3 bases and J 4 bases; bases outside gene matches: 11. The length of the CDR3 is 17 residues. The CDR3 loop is CASSIFSKRGKYNEQFF. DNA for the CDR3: TGTGCCAGTAGTATTTTCTCGAAGCGGGGGAAATACAATGAGCAGTTCTTC.

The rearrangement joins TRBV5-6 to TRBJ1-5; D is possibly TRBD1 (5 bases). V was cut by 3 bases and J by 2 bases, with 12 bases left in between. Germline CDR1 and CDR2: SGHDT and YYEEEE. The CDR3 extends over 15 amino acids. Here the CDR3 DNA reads TGTGCCAGCAGCTGGCAGGGCCTTGGCAATCAGCCCCAGCATTTT. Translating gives CASSWQGLGNQPQHF.

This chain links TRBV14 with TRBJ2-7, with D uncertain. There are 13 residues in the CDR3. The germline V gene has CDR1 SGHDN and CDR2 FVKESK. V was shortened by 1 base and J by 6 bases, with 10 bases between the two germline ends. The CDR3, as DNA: TGTGCCAGCAGCCAAGGGGTAGCACCCGAGCAGTACTTC. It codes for CASSQGVAPEQYF.

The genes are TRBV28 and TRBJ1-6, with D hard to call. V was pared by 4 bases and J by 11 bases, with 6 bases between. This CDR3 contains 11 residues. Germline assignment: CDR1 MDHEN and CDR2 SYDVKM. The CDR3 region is CASSSRAPLHF. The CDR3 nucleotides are TGTGCCAGCAGTTCGAGGGCACCCCTCCACTTT.

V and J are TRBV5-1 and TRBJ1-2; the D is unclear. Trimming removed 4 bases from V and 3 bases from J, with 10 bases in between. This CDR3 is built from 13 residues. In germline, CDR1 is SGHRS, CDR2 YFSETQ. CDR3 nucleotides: TGCGCCAGCAGCCCGCTAGGAGACTATGGCTACACCTTC. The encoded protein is CASSPLGDYGYTF.

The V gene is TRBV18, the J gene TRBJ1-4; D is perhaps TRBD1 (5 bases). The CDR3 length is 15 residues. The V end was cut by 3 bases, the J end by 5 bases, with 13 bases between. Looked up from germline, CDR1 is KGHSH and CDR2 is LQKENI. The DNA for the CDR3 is TGTGCCAGCTCACCCAGACAGATCCGGAATGAAAAACTGTTTTTT. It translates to CASSPRQIRNEKLFF. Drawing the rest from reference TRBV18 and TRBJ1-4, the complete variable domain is NAGVMQNPRHLVRRRGQEARLRCSPMKGHSHVYWYRQLPEEGLKFMVYLQKENIIDESGMPKERFSAEFPKEGPSILRIQQVVRGDSAAYFCASSPRQIRNEKLFFGSGTQLSVL.

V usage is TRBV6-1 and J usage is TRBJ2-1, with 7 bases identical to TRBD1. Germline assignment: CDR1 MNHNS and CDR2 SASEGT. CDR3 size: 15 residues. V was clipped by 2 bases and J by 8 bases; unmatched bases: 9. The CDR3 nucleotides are TGTGCCAGCAGTGAACCGGGACAGTTTGTAGATGAGCAGTTCTTC. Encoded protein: CASSEPGQFVDEQFF.

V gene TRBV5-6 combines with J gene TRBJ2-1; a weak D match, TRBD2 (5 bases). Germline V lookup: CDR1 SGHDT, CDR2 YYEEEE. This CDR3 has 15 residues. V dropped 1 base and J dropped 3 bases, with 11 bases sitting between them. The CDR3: CASSLSVSDYNEQFF. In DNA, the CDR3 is TGTGCCAGCAGCTTGTCAGTTAGCGACTACAATGAGCAGTTCTTC.

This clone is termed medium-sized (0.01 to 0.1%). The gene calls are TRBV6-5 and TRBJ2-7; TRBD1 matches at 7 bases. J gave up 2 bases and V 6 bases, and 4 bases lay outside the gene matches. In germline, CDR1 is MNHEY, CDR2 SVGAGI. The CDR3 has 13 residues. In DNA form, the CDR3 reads TGTGCCAGCAGGAGACAGGGTCCCTACGAGCAGTACTTC. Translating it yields CASRRQGPYEQYF.

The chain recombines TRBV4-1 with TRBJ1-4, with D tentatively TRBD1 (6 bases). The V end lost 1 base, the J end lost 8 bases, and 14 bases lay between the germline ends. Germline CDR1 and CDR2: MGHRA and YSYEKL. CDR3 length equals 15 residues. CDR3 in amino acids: CASSQGTATKEKLFF. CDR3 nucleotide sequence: TGCGCCAGCAGCCAAGGGACAGCGACCAAGGAAAAACTGTTTTTT.

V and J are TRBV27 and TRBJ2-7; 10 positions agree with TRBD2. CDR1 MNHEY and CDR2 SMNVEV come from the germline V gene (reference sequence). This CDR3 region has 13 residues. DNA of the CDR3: TGTGTATCCGCCCCTAGCGGGGGTCACGAGCAGTACTTC. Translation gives CVSAPSGGHEQYF.

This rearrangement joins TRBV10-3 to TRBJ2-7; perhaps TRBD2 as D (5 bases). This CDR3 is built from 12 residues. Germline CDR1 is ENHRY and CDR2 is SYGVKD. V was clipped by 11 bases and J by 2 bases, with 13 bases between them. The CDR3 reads CASTGSAYEQYF. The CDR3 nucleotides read TGTGCCTCGACGGGGTCAGCCTACGAGCAGTACTTC.

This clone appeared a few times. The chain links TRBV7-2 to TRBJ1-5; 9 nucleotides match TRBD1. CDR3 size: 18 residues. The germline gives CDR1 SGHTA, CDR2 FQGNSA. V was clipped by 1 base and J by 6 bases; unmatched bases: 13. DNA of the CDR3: TGTGCCAGCAGCTTAGTAGCCGCAACAGGGGGCAACTCTCAGCCCCAGCATTTT. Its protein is CASSLVAATGGNSQPQHF. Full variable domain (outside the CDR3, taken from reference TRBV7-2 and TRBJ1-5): GAGVSQSPSNKVTEKGKDVELRCDPISGHTALYWYRQSLGQGLEFLIYFQGNSAPDKSGLPSDRFSAERTGGSVSTLTIQRTQQEDSAVYLCASSLVAATGGNSQPQHFGDGTRLSIL.

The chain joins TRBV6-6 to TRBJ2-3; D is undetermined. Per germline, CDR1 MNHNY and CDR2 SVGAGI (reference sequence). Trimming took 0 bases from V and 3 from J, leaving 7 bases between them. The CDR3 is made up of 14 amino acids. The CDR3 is CASSYSMTTDTQYF. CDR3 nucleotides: TGTGCCAGCAGTTACTCGATGACTACAGATACGCAGTATTTT.

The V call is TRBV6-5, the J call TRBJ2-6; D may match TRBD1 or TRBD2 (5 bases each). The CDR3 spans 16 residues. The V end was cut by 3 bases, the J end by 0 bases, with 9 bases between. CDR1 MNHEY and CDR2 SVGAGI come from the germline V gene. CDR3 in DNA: TGTGCCAGCAGTTATGAGGGGCGCTCTGGGGCCAACGTCCTGACTTTC. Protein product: CASSYEGRSGANVLTF.

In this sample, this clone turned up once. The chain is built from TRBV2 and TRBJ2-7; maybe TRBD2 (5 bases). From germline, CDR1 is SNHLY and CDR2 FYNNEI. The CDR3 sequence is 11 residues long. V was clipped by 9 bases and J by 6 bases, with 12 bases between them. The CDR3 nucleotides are TGTGCCAGACGAAGCGGCGCCGAGCAGTACTTC. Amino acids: CARRSGAEQYF.

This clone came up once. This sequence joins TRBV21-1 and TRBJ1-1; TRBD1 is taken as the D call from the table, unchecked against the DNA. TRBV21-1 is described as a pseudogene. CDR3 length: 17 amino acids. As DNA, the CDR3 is TGTGCCAGTAGCCCCCGGGACAGCAAGAAAAAGAACACTGAAGCTTTCTTT. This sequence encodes CASSPRDSKKKNTEAFF.

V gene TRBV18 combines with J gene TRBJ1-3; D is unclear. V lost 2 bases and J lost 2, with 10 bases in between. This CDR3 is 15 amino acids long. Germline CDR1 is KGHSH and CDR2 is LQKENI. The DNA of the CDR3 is TGTGCCAGCTCACCAGGCGGTGTGGCTGGAAACACCATATATTTT. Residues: CASSPGGVAGNTIYF. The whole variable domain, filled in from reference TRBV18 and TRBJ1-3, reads NAGVMQNPRHLVRRRGQEARLRCSPMKGHSHVYWYRQLPEEGLKFMVYLQKENIIDESGMPKERFSAEFPKEGPSILRIQQVVRGDSAAYFCASSPGGVAGNTIYFGEGSWLTVV.

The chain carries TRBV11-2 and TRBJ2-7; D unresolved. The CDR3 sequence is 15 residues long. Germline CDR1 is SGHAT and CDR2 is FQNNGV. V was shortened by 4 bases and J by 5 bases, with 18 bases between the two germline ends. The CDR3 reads CASSYTTGGSHEQYF. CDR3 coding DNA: TGTGCCAGCAGCTATACGACCGGTGGAAGCCACGAGCAGTACTTC.

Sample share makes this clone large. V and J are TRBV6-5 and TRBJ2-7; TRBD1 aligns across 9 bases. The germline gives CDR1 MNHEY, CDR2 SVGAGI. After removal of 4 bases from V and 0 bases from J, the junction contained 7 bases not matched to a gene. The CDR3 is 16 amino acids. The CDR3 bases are TGTGCCAGCAGTTTACAGACAGGGGGTCTCTCCTACGAGCAGTACTTC. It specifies CASSLQTGGLSYEQYF.